The rows below give T cell receptor beta chains drawn from one sample of a study of blood T cell repertoires in COVID-19. Libraries were prepared by immunoSEQ multiplex PCR; TCRdb keeps only in-frame clonotypes and omits some of them. The sample contains roughly 200,000 clones, 75% to 90% of which appear only once. The sample consisted of PBMCs or T cells enriched from blood (not recorded which). The source of these receptors is a man aged 40-55 years who had recovered from COVID-19. CDR3s include the opening cysteine and the closing phenylalanine or tryptophan. The order of the fields is D gene, J gene, V gene, clone size, CDR3 protein, CDR3 DNA. A D gene is named only where the DNA matches it firmly. Not every row has a clone size; where given, it reads once, few, many or a size class.

D: TRBD2
J: TRBJ2-1
V: TRBV11-2
size: NA
CDR3: CASGREKGHEQFF
DNA: TGTGCCTCCGGGCGGGAGAAGGGGCATGAGCAGTTCTTC

D: NA
J: TRBJ1-1
V: TRBV19
size: NA
CDR3: CASSIWGVEAFF
DNA: TGTGCCAGTAGTATCTGGGGGGTGGAAGCTTTCTTT

D: TRBD1
J: TRBJ1-6
V: TRBV3-1/TRBV3-2
size: NA
CDR3: CASSREQGAVSSPLHF
DNA: TGTGCCAGCAGCCGAGAACAGGGGGCGGTAAGCTCACCCCTCCACTTT

D: TRBD2
J: TRBJ2-7
V: TRBV2
size: NA
CDR3: CASKIDGTMYYEQYF
DNA: TGTGCCAGCAAGATTGACGGGACTATGTACTACGAGCAGTACTTC

D: NA
J: TRBJ1-1
V: TRBV14
size: NA
CDR3: CASSQYLGAAGEAFF
DNA: TGTGCCAGCAGCCAATATTTAGGGGCGGCCGGTGAAGCTTTCTTT

D: NA
J: TRBJ1-2
V: TRBV12-3/TRBV12-4
size: NA
CDR3: CASSLPGYGYTF
DNA: TGTGCCAGCAGTTTACCGGGTTATGGCTACACCTTC

D: TRBD1
J: TRBJ2-1
V: TRBV28
size: NA
CDR3: CASIDPRGRSYNEQFF
DNA: TGTGCCAGCATCGACCCCAGGGGGCGATCATACAATGAGCAGTTCTTC

D: TRBD2
J: TRBJ2-5
V: TRBV6-1
size: NA
CDR3: CASSAWRGLAGGPNQETQYF
DNA: TGTGCCAGCAGTGCGTGGAGGGGACTAGCGGGGGGGCCGAACCAAGAGACCCAGTACTTC

D: TRBD1
J: TRBJ2-7
V: TRBV18
size: NA
CDR3: CASSPGTGTYEQYF
DNA: TGTGCCAGCTCACCCGGGACAGGAACCTACGAGCAGTACTTC

D: TRBD1
J: TRBJ1-1
V: TRBV27
size: NA
CDR3: CASSYRQGGVDTEAFF
DNA: TGTGCCAGCAGTTATCGGCAGGGGGGAGTGGACACTGAAGCTTTCTTT

D: TRBD1
J: TRBJ1-5
V: TRBV12-5
size: NA
CDR3: CASGLIQTGGFDHGNQPQHF
DNA: TGTGCTAGTGGTCTCATCCAGACAGGGGGCTTCGATCATGGCAATCAGCCCCAGCATTTT

D: NA
J: TRBJ1-2
V: TRBV6-1
size: NA
CDR3: CASSEGGSYYGYTF
DNA: TGTGCCAGCAGTGAAGGGGGCAGTTACTATGGCTACACCTTC

D: TRBD2
J: TRBJ2-1
V: TRBV4-2
size: NA
CDR3: CASSQISGDYNEQFF
DNA: TGTGCCAGCAGTCAGATTAGCGGGGATTACAATGAGCAGTTCTTC

D: NA
J: TRBJ2-2
V: TRBV9
size: NA
CDR3: CASSINTGELFF
DNA: TGTGCCAGCAGCATAAACACCGGGGAGCTGTTTTTT

D: TRBD1
J: TRBJ1-5
V: TRBV6-5
size: once
CDR3: CASRMTGNQPQHF
DNA: TGTGCCAGCAGGATGACAGGGAATCAGCCCCAGCATTTT

D: NA
J: TRBJ2-1
V: TRBV5-1
size: NA
CDR3: CASSLGEGVGQFF
DNA: TGCGCCAGCAGCTTGGGCGAGGGGGTCGGGCAGTTCTTC

D: TRBD2
J: TRBJ2-1
V: TRBV3-1/TRBV3-2
size: once
CDR3: CASSQDRGLAGWNNEQFF
DNA: TGTGCCAGCAGCCAAGATAGGGGACTAGCGGGTTGGAACAATGAGCAGTTCTTC

D: NA
J: TRBJ2-2
V: TRBV18
size: NA
CDR3: CASSPLGLMTNTGELFF
DNA: TGTGCCAGCTCACCATTAGGACTAATGACGAACACCGGGGAGCTGTTTTTT

D: NA
J: TRBJ2-1
V: TRBV30
size: NA
CDR3: CAWSATEYNEQFF
DNA: TGTGCCTGGAGTGCGACAGAGTACAATGAGCAGTTCTTC

D: NA
J: TRBJ2-3
V: TRBV19
size: NA
CDR3: CASSTQGTDTQYF
DNA: TGTGCCAGTAGTACACAGGGTACAGATACGCAGTATTTT

D: TRBD1
J: TRBJ1-4
V: TRBV3-1/TRBV3-2
size: NA
CDR3: CASSQRDRGLTNEKLFF
DNA: TGTGCCAGCAGCCAAAGGGACAGGGGGCTCACTAATGAAAAACTGTTTTTT

D: NA
J: TRBJ1-1
V: TRBV30
size: NA
CDR3: CAWRVTLMNTEAFF
DNA: TGTGCCTGGAGGGTGACACTTATGAACACTGAAGCTTTCTTT

D: NA
J: TRBJ2-2
V: TRBV27
size: NA
CDR3: CASSILGDTGELFF
DNA: TGTGCCAGCAGTATCCTCGGGGACACCGGGGAGCTGTTTTTT

D: TRBD1
J: TRBJ1-2
V: TRBV4-1
size: NA
CDR3: CASSQSGQPNYGYTF
DNA: TGCGCCAGCAGCCAATCGGGACAGCCGAACTATGGCTACACCTTC

D: NA
J: TRBJ1-2
V: TRBV3-1/TRBV3-2
size: NA
CDR3: CASSQDLPSYGYTF
DNA: TGTGCCAGCAGCCAAGATCTACCGAGCTATGGCTACACCTTC

D: TRBD1
J: TRBJ1-2
V: TRBV19
size: NA
CDR3: CASRDRGGGYTF
DNA: TGTGCCAGTAGGGACAGGGGCGGAGGCTACACCTTC

D: TRBD2
J: TRBJ2-2
V: TRBV3-1/TRBV3-2
size: NA
CDR3: CASSGLAGNTGELFF
DNA: TGTGCCAGCAGTGGACTAGCGGGGAACACCGGGGAGCTGTTTTTT

D: TRBD2
J: TRBJ2-1
V: TRBV4-1
size: NA
CDR3: CASTTSGGLYNEQFF
DNA: TGCGCCAGTACTACTAGCGGGGGGCTCTACAATGAGCAGTTCTTC

D: TRBD1
J: TRBJ2-7
V: TRBV10-3
size: NA
CDR3: CAISDRGSSSYEQYF
DNA: TGTGCCATCAGCGACAGGGGCTCTAGCTCCTACGAGCAGTACTTC

D: TRBD1
J: TRBJ2-5
V: TRBV29-1
size: NA
CDR3: CSVRGTGIYETQYF
DNA: TGCAGCGTTCGCGGGACAGGGATATATGAGACCCAGTACTTC

D: TRBD2
J: TRBJ2-1
V: TRBV3-1/TRBV3-2
size: NA
CDR3: CASSRKRGGRNEQFF
DNA: TGTGCCAGCAGCCGAAAAAGGGGAGGGAGGAATGAGCAGTTCTTC

D: NA
J: TRBJ2-5
V: TRBV27
size: NA
CDR3: CASRGVEETQYF
DNA: TGTGCCAGCAGAGGGGTAGAAGAGACCCAGTACTTC

D: TRBD1
J: TRBJ1-1
V: TRBV29-1
size: NA
CDR3: CSVGPQGLNTEAFF
DNA: TGCAGCGTTGGACCACAGGGGCTGAACACTGAAGCTTTCTTT

D: NA
J: TRBJ2-3
V: TRBV20-1
size: NA
CDR3: CSAGSTDTQYF
DNA: TGCAGTGCGGGCAGCACAGATACGCAGTATTTT

D: TRBD2
J: TRBJ2-1
V: TRBV5-1
size: NA
CDR3: CASSTGGSYNEQFF
DNA: TGCGCCAGTAGCACGGGGGGGTCCTACAATGAGCAGTTCTTC

D: NA
J: TRBJ1-5
V: TRBV4-1
size: NA
CDR3: CASSQDTGNNQPQHF
DNA: TGCGCCAGCAGCCAAGATACGGGGAATAATCAGCCCCAGCATTTT

D: TRBD2
J: TRBJ2-1
V: TRBV11-3
size: NA
CDR3: CASSLGLAVNEQFF
DNA: TGTGCCAGCAGCTTGGGACTAGCGGTAAATGAGCAGTTCTTC

D: NA
J: TRBJ1-3
V: TRBV5-1
size: NA
CDR3: CASSSGGLLSGNTIYF
DNA: TGCGCCAGCAGCTCGGGGGGTCTCCTTTCTGGAAACACCATATATTTT

D: NA
J: TRBJ2-7
V: TRBV6-5
size: NA
CDR3: CASSQSQGGQYF
DNA: TGTGCCAGCTCTCAAAGCCAGGGCGGGCAGTACTTC

D: TRBD1
J: TRBJ1-2
V: TRBV19
size: NA
CDR3: CASSTLGTGGRSNYGYTF
DNA: TGTGCCAGTAGTACCCTCGGGACAGGGGGCCGTTCGAACTATGGCTACACCTTC

D: NA
J: TRBJ2-7
V: TRBV12-5
size: NA
CDR3: CASGLSAGAGQYF
DNA: TGTGCTAGTGGTTTGTCGGCAGGGGCAGGGCAGTACTTC

D: NA
J: TRBJ1-2
V: TRBV5-5
size: NA
CDR3: CASSLTNGIYGYTF
DNA: TGTGCCAGCAGCTTGACCAACGGTATCTATGGCTACACCTTC

D: NA
J: TRBJ1-1
V: TRBV28
size: once
CDR3: CASWGGLNTEAFF
DNA: TGTGCCAGCTGGGGGGGGTTGAACACTGAAGCTTTCTTT

D: TRBD2
J: TRBJ2-3
V: TRBV13
size: many
CDR3: CASSLGSGLADTDTQYF
DNA: TGTGCCAGCAGCTTAGGCTCGGGACTAGCGGACACAGATACGCAGTATTTT

D: TRBD1
J: TRBJ1-2
V: TRBV5-1
size: NA
CDR3: CASSFNRGWEEGYTF
DNA: TGCGCCAGCAGCTTCAACAGGGGTTGGGAAGAAGGCTACACCTTC

D: TRBD1
J: TRBJ2-5
V: TRBV5-1
size: NA
CDR3: CASSLQPGTGNQETQYF
DNA: TGCGCCAGCAGCTTGCAGCCCGGGACAGGGAACCAAGAGACCCAGTACTTC

D: TRBD1
J: TRBJ2-2
V: TRBV11-2
size: NA
CDR3: CASSQGWTGVTGELFF
DNA: TGTGCCAGCAGCCAAGGGTGGACAGGGGTCACCGGGGAGCTGTTTTTT

D: TRBD1
J: TRBJ1-6
V: TRBV6-5
size: NA
CDR3: CASRRDRADNSPLHF
DNA: TGTGCCAGCAGAAGAGACAGGGCAGATAATTCACCCCTCCACTTT

D: NA
J: TRBJ1-1
V: TRBV5-1
size: NA
CDR3: CASSRAGDTEAFF
DNA: TGCGCCAGCAGCAGGGCAGGGGATACTGAAGCTTTCTTT

D: NA
J: TRBJ1-3
V: TRBV7-8
size: NA
CDR3: CASSPKRAAGAMEGNTIYF
DNA: TGTGCCAGCAGCCCTAAGAGGGCAGCGGGGGCGATGGAGGGAAACACCATATATTTT

D: NA
J: TRBJ1-3
V: TRBV7-9
size: NA
CDR3: CASSSPLGTQGNTIYF
DNA: TGTGCCAGCAGCTCCCCTTTGGGGACACAGGGAAACACCATATATTTT